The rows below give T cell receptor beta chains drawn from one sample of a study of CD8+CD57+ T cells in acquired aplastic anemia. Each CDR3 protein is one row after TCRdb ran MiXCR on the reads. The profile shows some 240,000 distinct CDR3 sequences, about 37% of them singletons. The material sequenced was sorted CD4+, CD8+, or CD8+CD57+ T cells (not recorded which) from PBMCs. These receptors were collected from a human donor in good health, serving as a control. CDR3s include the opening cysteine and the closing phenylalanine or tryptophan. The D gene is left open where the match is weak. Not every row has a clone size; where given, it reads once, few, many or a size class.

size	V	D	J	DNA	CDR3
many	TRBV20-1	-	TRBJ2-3	TGCAGTGCACATGGGCTTAGCACAGATACGCAGTATTTT	CSAHGLSTDTQYF
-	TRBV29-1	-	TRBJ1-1	TGCAGCGTGGATGGGCCTTTCTTT	CSVDGPFF
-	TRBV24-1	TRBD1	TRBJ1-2	TGTGCCACCAGTGATTTCGGGACAGGGGGCTATGGCTACACCTTC	CATSDFGTGGYGYTF
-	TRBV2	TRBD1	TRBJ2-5	TGTGCCAGCAGTGCCCCGGGACAGGGGGCCGGGGAGACCCAGTACTTC	CASSAPGQGAGETQYF
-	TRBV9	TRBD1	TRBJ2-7	TGTGCCAGCAGCGAGGGGACAGGCACGGTGCAGTACTTC	CASSEGTGTVQYF
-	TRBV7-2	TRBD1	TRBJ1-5	TGTGCCAGCAGGGGACAGGGTTCGAGCAATCAGCCCCAGCATTTT	CASRGQGSSNQPQHF
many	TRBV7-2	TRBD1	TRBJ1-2	TGTGCCAGCAGCTTAGTAGGCAGGGGGCAATCGGGTGGCTACACCTTC	CASSLVGRGQSGGYTF
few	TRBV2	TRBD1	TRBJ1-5	TGTGCCAGCAGTGGGGACAGGGGATATAGCAATCAGCCCCAGCATTTT	CASSGDRGYSNQPQHF
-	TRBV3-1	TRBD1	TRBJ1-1	TGTGCCAGCAGCCGAGGACAGGGGGCTGGTGAAGCTTTCTTT	CASSRGQGAGEAFF
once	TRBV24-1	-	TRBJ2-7	TGTGCCACCAGTGACCCGACTAGTTCGGACGAGCAGTACTTC	CATSDPTSSDEQYF
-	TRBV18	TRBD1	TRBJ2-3	TGTGCCAGCTCACCATACGGACAGGGACAAGATACGCAGTATTTT	CASSPYGQGQDTQYF
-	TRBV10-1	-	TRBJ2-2	TGCGCCAGTCTAACGGACCGGCATAGGAGGGGGGACAAAAACACCGGGGAGCTGTTTTTT	CASLTDRHRRGDKNTGELFF
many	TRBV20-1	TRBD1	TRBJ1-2	TGCAGTGCTAGGAAGCCGGGACAGGGTTATGGCTACACCTTC	CSARKPGQGYGYTF
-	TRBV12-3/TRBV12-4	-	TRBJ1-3	TGTGCCAGCAGTCCCTTTGAGAGTGGAAACACCATATATTTT	CASSPFESGNTIYF
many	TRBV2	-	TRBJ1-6	TGTGCCAGCAGGAACAGGGTCGGTAATAATTCACCCCTCCACTTT	CASRNRVGNNSPLHF
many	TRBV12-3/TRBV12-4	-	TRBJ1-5	TGTGCCAGCAGTTTGATCGGAGGTCAGCCCCAGCATTTT	CASSLIGGQPQHF
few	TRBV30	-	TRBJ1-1	TGTGCCTGGAGTGTACGGGCTGAAGCTTTCTTT	CAWSVRAEAFF
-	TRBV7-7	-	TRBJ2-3	TGTGCTAGCAGCTTAGTCTGGGCAGATACGCAGTATTTT	CASSLVWADTQYF
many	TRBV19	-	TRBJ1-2	TGTGCCAGTAGTGAGACCGTTGTCAGGCGCTACTATGGCTACACCTTC	CASSETVVRRYYGYTF
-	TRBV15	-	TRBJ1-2	TGTGCCACCAGCAGAGGGGGGGTTTTGGGTGGCTACACCTTC	CATSRGGVLGGYTF
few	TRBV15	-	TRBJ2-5	TGTGCCACCAGCAGAGAATGGGGGGACCAAGAGACCCAGTACTTC	CATSREWGDQETQYF
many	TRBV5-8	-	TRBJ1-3	TGTGCCAGCAGCCTAGGATACTCTGGAAACACCATATATTTT	CASSLGYSGNTIYF
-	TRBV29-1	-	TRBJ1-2	TGCAGCGTTGAAGATCTGCAGCAGAACTATGGCTACACCTTC	CSVEDLQQNYGYTF
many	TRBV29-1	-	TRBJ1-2	TGCAGCGTTGAAGGTCCGCTGGTAGGGGACTACACCTTC	CSVEGPLVGDYTF
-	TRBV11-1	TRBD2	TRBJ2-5	TGTGCCAGCAGCTCTGCGGAGACTAGCGGGCAAGAGACCCAGTACTTC	CASSSAETSGQETQYF
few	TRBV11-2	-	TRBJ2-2	TGTGCCAGCAGCTTAGTCAGAGGGAAGGGCACCGGGGAGCTGTTTTTT	CASSLVRGKGTGELFF
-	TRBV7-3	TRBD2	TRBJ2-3	TGTGCCAGCAGCCCCGGGGGACTAGCGGGGGATACGCAGTATTTT	CASSPGGLAGDTQYF
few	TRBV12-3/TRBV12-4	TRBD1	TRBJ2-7	TGTGCCAGCAGTTCCAGGGGGTCTATAATAGGCGGCTACGAGCAGTACTTC	CASSSRGSIIGGYEQYF
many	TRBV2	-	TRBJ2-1	TGTGCCAGCACAGTTTACAATGAGCAGTTCTTC	CASTVYNEQFF
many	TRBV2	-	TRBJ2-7	TGTGCCAGCAGAGATTTGGACGAGCAGTACTTC	CASRDLDEQYF
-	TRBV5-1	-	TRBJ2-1	TGCGCCAGCAGCTTGGGGGGGGCACGCTCCTACAATGAGCAGTTCTTC	CASSLGGARSYNEQFF
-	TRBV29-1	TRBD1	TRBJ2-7	TGCAGCGTTGGACTCCGGGACAGGGGAAACGAGCAGTACTTC	CSVGLRDRGNEQYF
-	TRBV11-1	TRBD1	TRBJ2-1	TGTGCCAGCAGCCTAAGACAGGGGTCCTACAATGAGCAGTTCTTC	CASSLRQGSYNEQFF
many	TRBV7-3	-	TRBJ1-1	TGTGCCAGCAAAGTCCCGAGCGGGAACACTGAAGCTTTCTTT	CASKVPSGNTEAFF
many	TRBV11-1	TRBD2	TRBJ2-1	TGTGCCAGCAGCTTACAAGTGGGAGGGCAGGAGCAGTTCTTC	CASSLQVGGQEQFF
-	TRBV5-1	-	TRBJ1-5	TGCGCCAGCAGCCCTGAGGCAGGAGTAAATCAGCCCCAGCATTTT	CASSPEAGVNQPQHF
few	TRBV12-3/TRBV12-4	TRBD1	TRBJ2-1	TGTGCCAGCAGTTTAGGAGGGGGCAGGGGGACCAACTACAATGAGCAGTTCTTC	CASSLGGGRGTNYNEQFF
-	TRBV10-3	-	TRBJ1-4	TGTGCCATCAGCGGCGAGCCCCGACTCGGGGGGGAACCAACATATGAAAAACTGTTTTTT	CAISGEPRLGGEPTYEKLFF
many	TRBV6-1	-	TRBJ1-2	TGTGCCAGCAGCGATCCTTCCTATGGCTACACCTTC	CASSDPSYGYTF
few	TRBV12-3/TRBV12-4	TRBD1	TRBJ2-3	TGTGCCAGCAAAACAGGGGTTAGCACAGATACGCAGTATTTT	CASKTGVSTDTQYF
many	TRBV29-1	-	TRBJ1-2	TGCAGCGTTGAAGACTCGTCCTGGAGGTTGGGACGTAGGACCTTC	CSVEDSSWRLGRRTF
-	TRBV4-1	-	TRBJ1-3	TGCGCCAGCAGCCAAAGGATTGGGGGGCTTGGAAACACCATATATTTT	CASSQRIGGLGNTIYF
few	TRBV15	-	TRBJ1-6	TGTGCCACCAGCAGAGATTTACAGGCTAATTCACCCCTCCACTTT	CATSRDLQANSPLHF
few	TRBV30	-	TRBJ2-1	TGTGCCTGCCATTGGTTAAGCTCCTACAATGAGCAGTTCTTC	CACHWLSSYNEQFF